This TCR beta chain came from a study of shared clonotypes between healthy human individuals. Study results and caveats: Generally, naive subsets (rather than memory subsets) showed larger estimated richness.

Profiling relied on immunoSEQ multiplex PCR, and the TCRdb table lists in-frame clones only, not all of them. The data show roughly 2.1 million clones, with roughly 91% seen just once and 1.5% to 2% held by the top ten. Germline V gene data show CDR1 as MNHEY and CDR2 as SMNVEV (reference sequence). This CDR3 has 19 amino acids. With 6 bases clipped from V and 5 bases from J, the junction kept 21 bases outside the gene matches. The naive CD8 fraction comprised CD45RO-negative cells positively selected for CCR7 and excluded terminally differentiated effector memory CD45RA+ cells. Note on this clone: Its antigen remains unidentified.

This chain joins TRBV27 and TRBJ1-1; 10 bases line up with TRBD1. Sequenced sample: naive CD8+ T cells from PBMCs. This TCR derives from a man aged 18 to 30 in good health. Some clones in this sample may be carry-over from other donors' samples. CDR3 amino acids: CASSRSAVAWDRGGTEAFF. For the CDR3, the DNA is TGTGCCAGCAGCCGATCCGCGGTGGCTTGGGACAGGGGAGGTACTGAAGCTTTCTTT.